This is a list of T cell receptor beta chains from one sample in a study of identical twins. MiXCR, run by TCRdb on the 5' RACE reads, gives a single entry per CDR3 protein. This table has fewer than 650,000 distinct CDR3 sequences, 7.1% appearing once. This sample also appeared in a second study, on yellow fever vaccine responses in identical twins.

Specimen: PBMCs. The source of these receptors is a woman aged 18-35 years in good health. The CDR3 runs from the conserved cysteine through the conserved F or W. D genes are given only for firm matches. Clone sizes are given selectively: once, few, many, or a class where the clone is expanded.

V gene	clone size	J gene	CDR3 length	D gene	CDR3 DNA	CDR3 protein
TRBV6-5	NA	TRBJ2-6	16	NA	TGTGCCAGCAGTTCCCCGGGATCTCCTGGGGCCAACGTCCTGACTTTC	CASSSPGSPGANVLTF
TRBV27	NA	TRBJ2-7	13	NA	TGTGCCAGCGCCCGGGACAAGCTCTACGAGCAGTACTTC	CASARDKLYEQYF
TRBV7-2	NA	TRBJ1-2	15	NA	TGTGCCAGCAGCTTAGGTGTCGCCCGGGACTATGGCTACACCTTC	CASSLGVARDYGYTF
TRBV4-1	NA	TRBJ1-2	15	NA	TGCGCCAGCAGCCAAGATCTTGGAGGGGACTATGGCTACACCTTC	CASSQDLGGDYGYTF
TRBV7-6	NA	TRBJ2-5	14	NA	TGTGCCAGCAGCTTACGACCACAACAAGAGACCCAGTACTTC	CASSLRPQQETQYF
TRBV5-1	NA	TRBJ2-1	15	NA	TGCGCCAGCAGCTTCAGGGACGGGACTTACAATGAGCAGTTCTTC	CASSFRDGTYNEQFF
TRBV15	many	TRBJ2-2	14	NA	TGTGCCACCAGCAGAGATCGAGTCACCGGGGAGCTGTTTTTT	CATSRDRVTGELFF
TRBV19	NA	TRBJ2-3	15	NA	TGTGCCAGTAGTATAGAGTTTCGGCGCACAGATACGCAGTATTTT	CASSIEFRRTDTQYF
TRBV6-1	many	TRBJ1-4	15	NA	TGTGCCAGCAGTAGGCGGGAGAAAAGGGGTGAAAAACTGTTTTTT	CASSRREKRGEKLFF
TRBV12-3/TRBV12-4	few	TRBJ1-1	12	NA	TGTGCCAGCACCACGGGCCCCACTGAAGCTTTCTTT	CASTTGPTEAFF
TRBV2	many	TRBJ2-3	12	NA	TGTGCCAGCGGGGGTCCGTACGGTACGCAGTATTTT	CASGGPYGTQYF
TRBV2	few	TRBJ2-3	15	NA	TGTGCCAGCAGGCCGCCCACCCGAGAGAGGGATACGCAGTATTTT	CASRPPTRERDTQYF
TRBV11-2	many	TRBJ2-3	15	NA	TGTGCCAGCAGCTCTTTACGGGGCCCGGTGGATACGCAGTATTTT	CASSSLRGPVDTQYF
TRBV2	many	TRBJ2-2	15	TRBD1	TGTGCCAGCAGTTCCGGGACAGGATACACCGGGGAGCTGTTTTTT	CASSSGTGYTGELFF
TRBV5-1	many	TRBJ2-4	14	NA	TGCGCCAGCAGCTCGACAGTAGCCAAAAACATTCAGTACTTC	CASSSTVAKNIQYF
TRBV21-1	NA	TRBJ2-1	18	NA	TGTGCCAGCAGCAAAGGGGGACAGGGATCGGCCTCCTACAATGAGCAGTTCTTC	CASSKGGQGSASYNEQFF
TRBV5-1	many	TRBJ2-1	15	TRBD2	TGCGCCAGCTCCCCCCCCGGGACTAGCTACAATGAGCAGTTCTTC	CASSPPGTSYNEQFF
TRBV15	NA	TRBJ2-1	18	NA	TGTGCCACCAGCAGAGATAGTATGGCAGGCAGGCCTCTCAATGAGCAGTTCTTC	CATSRDSMAGRPLNEQFF